This T cell receptor beta chain was retrieved from a study of naive and memory T cell subsets. The SP2 primer and nested alpha and beta constant region primers amplified ligated cDNA in four rounds. TCRdb reanalysed the UMI-ligation and nested PCR reads using MiXCR and keeps one entry per CDR3 protein. The sample gives about 30,000 distinct CDR3 sequences, roughly 7.3% of which show up once; approximately 3.1% is in the top ten. CDR3 length equals 15 residues. V lost 3 bases to trimming and J lost 5 bases, with 16 bases between them. This clonotype came up many times. Treatment noted: skin biopsy from PPD injection site in Mantoux-positive individual. The library had UMIs added by 3' ligation of an oligonucleotide to TCR cDNA.

The origin of this receptor is an adult in good health. The source material was skin, sampled from a tuberculin skin test site. The chain links TRBV12-3 or TRBV12-4 to TRBJ2-5; no definite D call. The CDR3 nucleotides read TGTGCCAGCAGTTTTTTAGGTGGATTGAAGGAGACCCAGTACTTC. It codes for CASSFLGGLKETQYF.